This T cell receptor beta chain was documented in a study of shared T cell receptors in the human thymus. Method: immunoSEQ multiplex PCR; TCRdb's copy keeps in-frame clones and lacks some. The sample shows about 730,000 clones, 80% to 90% of them seen only once. Deletions cut 2 bases from V and 1 base from J, with 23 bases between. CDR1 and CDR2 from the germline V gene are LNHDA and SQIVND (reference sequence). The CDR3 is 19 amino acids. These data are also associated with another study on human thymus T cells. This second study notes: Highly overlapping thymic repertoires in unrelated individuals were reported by related research.

This chain uses TRBV19 with TRBJ1-1, with D perhaps matching TRBD1 (6 bases). The specimen was thymocytes. This receptor was taken from a girl less than two years old with a congenital heart defect. The CDR3 DNA reads as TGTGCCAGTAGTATAATCGGACAGTCCCGGGAGGTCACGAACACTGAAGCTTTCTTT. Its protein product is CASSIIGQSREVTNTEAFF.